The 14 T cell receptor beta chains below come from one sample, sequenced in a study of T cell responses to AZD1222 COVID-19 vaccine (dated by TCRdb to the early 2020s). Libraries were constructed by the immunoSEQ multiplex PCR assay. TCRdb re-hosts the immuneACCESS table, in-frame sequences only. Its copies lack some clones; in the studies checked, an unresolved V gene accounts for under half of them, and the cause for the rest is not known. The sample table records 100,000 or so clones; roughly nine tenths of these occur just once. In total, the top ten clones hold around 1.8% of the sample. This sample's time point label indicates: baseline before first vaccination. Sequenced here: peripheral blood, sampled on day 0 of AZD1222 vaccination. All receptors come from an adult in good health.

The chain combines TRBV2 with TRBJ1-5; D remains ambiguous. Trimming took 2 bases from V and 0 from J, leaving 8 bases between them. CDR1 is SNHLY and CDR2 is FYNNEI in the germline V gene. The CDR3 has 15 amino acids. This CDR3 reads CASSEKGFSNQPQHF. DNA of the CDR3: TGTGCCAGCAGTGAAAAAGGGTTTAGCAATCAGCCCCAGCATTTT. The whole variable domain, filled in from reference TRBV2 and TRBJ1-5, reads EPEVTQTPSHQVTQMGQEVILRCVPISNHLYFYWYRQILGQKVEFLVSFYNNEISEKSEIFDDQFSVERPDGSNFTLKIRSTKLEDSAMYFCASSEKGFSNQPQHFGDGTRLSIL.

This chain connects TRBV7-8 to TRBJ2-1; 12 positions match TRBD2. Losses at the gene ends were 5 bases for V and 2 bases for J; bases not matched to a gene: 4. This CDR3 is built from 16 residues. Per germline, CDR1 SGHVS and CDR2 FQNEAQ. CDR3 coding DNA: TGTGCCAGCAGCCTCGGACTAGCGGGACCCTACAATGAGCAGTTCTTC. Protein product: CASSLGLAGPYNEQFF.

The V gene is TRBV28, the J gene TRBJ1-1; a weak D match, TRBD1 (5 bases). Germline-derived CDR1 and CDR2 are MDHEN and SYDVKM. Trimming removed 6 bases from V and 0 bases from J, with 14 bases in between. The CDR3 totals 15 residues. The CDR3 loop is CASSPGGGMNTEAFF. CDR3 DNA sequence: TGTGCCAGCAGCCCCGGGGGGGGAATGAACACTGAAGCTTTCTTT.

This sequence joins TRBV5-1 and TRBJ2-3, with D hard to call. Trimming stripped 5 bases from V and 2 bases from J, with 12 bases between. This CDR3 region has 14 residues. Germline assignment: CDR1 SGHRS and CDR2 YFSETQ. CDR3 nucleotides: TGCGCCAGCAGTGGGTCCCAAATCACAGATACGCAGTATTTT. It specifies CASSGSQITDTQYF.

The chain links TRBV9 to TRBJ2-1; D is unclear. The germline CDR1 and CDR2 sequences are SGDLS and YYNGEE. The CDR3 loop spans 16 amino acids. V was shortened by 3 bases and J by 7 bases, with 20 bases between the two germline ends. CDR3 in DNA: TGTGCCAGCAGCGCCCACAGTCCCGGGCTTCCTAATGAGCAGTTCTTC. This gives the protein CASSAHSPGLPNEQFF.

The chain couples TRBV18 to TRBJ1-1; D call uncertain. CDR1 is KGHSH and CDR2 is LQKENI in the germline V gene. V gave up 3 bases and J gave up 4 bases, with 18 bases separating them. The CDR3 has 16 amino acids. The CDR3 nucleotides read TGTGCCAGCTCACCGGGATCGTCGCGGGGAAGCACTGAAGCTTTCTTT. It specifies CASSPGSSRGSTEAFF. Full variable domain (missing parts from reference TRBV18 and TRBJ1-1): NAGVMQNPRHLVRRRGQEARLRCSPMKGHSHVYWYRQLPEEGLKFMVYLQKENIIDESGMPKERFSAEFPKEGPSILRIQQVVRGDSAAYFCASSPGSSRGSTEAFFGQGTRLTVV.

This clone has a single count. The chain employs TRBV6-5 and TRBJ1-1; D is undetermined. Germline V lookup: CDR1 MNHEY, CDR2 SVGAGI. V shed 0 bases and J shed 0 bases, with 8 bases lying between them. This CDR3 comprises 15 residues. The CDR3 sequence: CASSYSTKMNTEAFF. CDR3 nucleotide sequence: TGTGCCAGCAGTTACTCTACCAAGATGAACACTGAAGCTTTCTTT.

This chain uses TRBV6-2 or TRBV6-3 with TRBJ1-1, with D unresolved. Looked up from germline, CDR1 is MNHEY and CDR2 is SVGEGT. V was shortened by 3 bases and J by 7 bases, with 6 bases between the two germline ends. This CDR3 has 11 residues. CDR3 protein: CASSYPGEAFF. CDR3 DNA: TGTGCCAGCAGTTATCCAGGTGAAGCTTTCTTT.

This clone has more than one count but fewer than ten. The chain couples TRBV3-1 (or the pseudogene TRBV3-2) to TRBJ1-3; no definite D call. V was cut by 3 bases and J by 0 bases, with 9 bases left in between. The CDR3 runs 15 residues. Germline lookup yields CDR1 LGHDT and CDR2 YNNKEL (reference sequence). CDR3 coding DNA: TGTGCCAGCAGCCAGATGCCCCTCTCTGGAAACACCATATATTTT. It translates to CASSQMPLSGNTIYF.

For the CDR3, the DNA is TGTGCCTGGAGTAGGGGCGGAGGGAACTCCTACAATGAGCAGTTCTTC. Translation gives CAWSRGGGNSYNEQFF. The V and J genes are TRBV30 and TRBJ2-1; D is possibly TRBD2 (6 bases). Trimming cost V 2 bases and J 0 bases, with 14 bases left between them. The CDR3 totals 16 residues. Germline V gene data show CDR1 as GTSNPN and CDR2 as SVGIG (reference sequence).

This rearrangement joins TRBV6-5 to TRBJ1-2, with 7 bases fitting TRBD1. The CDR3 length is 14 residues. Germline V lookup: CDR1 MNHEY, CDR2 SVGAGI. J gave up 2 bases and V 6 bases, and 6 bases lay outside the gene matches. CDR3 DNA: TGTGCCAGCAGCTCCCTGGGACAGAACTATGGCTACACCTTC. Translated, it gives CASSSLGQNYGYTF.

This clone was seen once. The V gene is TRBV7-3, the J gene TRBJ2-1; 7 bases map to TRBD1. Germline V gene lookup returns CDR1 SGHTA and CDR2 FQGTGA. V trimming: 1 base; J trimming: 5 bases; junction bases outside the gene matches: 2. The CDR3 has 14 residues. CDR3 DNA sequence: TGTGCCAGCAGCTTAAACACAGGGGACAATGAGCAGTTCTTC. It specifies CASSLNTGDNEQFF.

The chain combines TRBV7-8 with TRBJ2-4; 7 nucleotides match TRBD1. The V gene end was trimmed by 2 bases and the J gene end by 7 bases; junction bases not matched to a gene: 14. From germline, CDR1 is SGHVS and CDR2 FQNEAQ. CDR3 length: 17 residues. CDR3 sequence reads: CASSLRTGEALGNIQYF. The CDR3 DNA follows: TGTGCCAGCAGCTTAAGAACAGGGGAAGCGCTGGGCAACATTCAGTACTTC.

V gene TRBV7-2 combines with J gene TRBJ2-3; 8 positions match TRBD1. Trimming removed 2 bases from V and 4 bases from J; junction bases left unmatched: 8. The CDR3 is made up of 16 amino acids. The V gene's germline CDR1 is SGHTA and CDR2 FQGNSA. The CDR3 loop is CASSLWAGGLADTQYF. CDR3 nucleotide sequence: TGTGCCAGCAGCTTATGGGCAGGGGGCTTGGCAGATACGCAGTATTTT.